What follows are 8 T cell receptor beta chains derived from one specimen sequenced in a study of OX40 agonist ivuxolimab in advanced cancers. TCRdb's copy holds only in-frame clones and misses some; the assay was immunoSEQ multiplex PCR. This sample yields tens of thousands of clones, of which more than 85% are seen a single time; around a sixth belongs to the top ten. Sequencing used CD4+ or CD8+ T cells sorted from blood, obtained in a trial of the OX40 agonist ivuxolimab. These receptors were collected from an adult with an advanced solid tumor such as melanoma, head and neck, liver or kidney cancer.

The chain links TRBV6-5 to TRBJ2-1; the D gene is possibly TRBD2 (5 bases). The CDR3 covers 12 residues. CDR1 is MNHEY, CDR2 SVGAGI, per germline. The V end was cut by 5 bases, the J end by 7 bases, with 9 bases between. CDR3 in DNA: TGTGCCAGCAGTCTAGCCGGGAATGAGCAGTTCTTC. As protein: CASSLAGNEQFF.

CDR3 sequence (DNA): TGTGCCAGCAGCGATAGGGAGGTGAACACTGAAGCTTTCTTT. It codes for CASSDREVNTEAFF. The chain employs TRBV28 and TRBJ1-1, with unresolved D. CDR1 and CDR2 from the germline V gene are MDHEN and SYDVKM. The CDR3 sequence is 14 residues long. V lost 6 bases to trimming and J lost 0 bases, with 11 bases between them.

This chain links TRBV7-7 with TRBJ2-1; D is unclear. Trimming took off 5 bases at V and 9 bases at J, with 14 bases between the two ends. The CDR3 runs to 13 residues. Germline V gene lookup returns CDR1 SSHAT and CDR2 FNYEAQ (reference sequence). In nucleotides, the CDR3 is TGTGCCAGCAGCCCAGGACCCGCCTCTGAGCAGTTCTTC. It is translated as CASSPGPASEQFF.

V gene TRBV6-5 combines with J gene TRBJ1-1, with unresolved D. The CDR3 runs to 15 residues. Germline loops: CDR1 MNHEY, CDR2 SVGAGI. The ends were cut back, 4 bases at V and 1 base at J, with 13 bases in the middle. Here the CDR3 DNA reads TGTGCCAGCAGTTCCCTGAGTTTAAGGAACACTGAAGCTTTCTTT. Its translation: CASSSLSLRNTEAFF.

The chain links TRBV5-4 to TRBJ2-7; the D gene could be TRBD1 or TRBD2 (5 bases each). The CDR3 consists of 14 residues. Germline V gene sequence: CDR1 SGHNT, CDR2 YYREEE (reference sequence). V lost 0 bases and J lost 0, with 7 bases in between. The CDR3 DNA is TGTGCCAGCAGCTTGGCAGGGAGCTCCTACGAGCAGTACTTC. Translation gives CASSLAGSSYEQYF.

This rearrangement joins TRBV7-9 to TRBJ1-2; D perhaps matches TRBD1 (5 bases). The CDR3 extends over 15 amino acids. V lost 4 bases and J lost 7, with 19 bases in between. Germline V lookup: CDR1 SEHNR, CDR2 FQNEAQ (reference sequence). This CDR3 reads CASSSSVGPPAGYTF. In DNA, the CDR3 is TGTGCCAGCAGCTCCTCGGTGGGGCCCCCAGCTGGCTACACCTTC.

The CDR3 sequence: CASSLHYGWTYNEQFF. The CDR3 DNA sequence: TGTGCCAGCAGTTTACATTACGGATGGACCTACAATGAGCAGTTCTTC. This chain links TRBV27 with TRBJ2-1; no reliable D call. The ends were cut back, 2 bases at V and 2 bases at J, with 13 bases in the middle. The CDR3 is made up of 16 amino acids. The germline V gene encodes CDR1 MNHEY and CDR2 SMNVEV (reference sequence).

The genes are TRBV6-6 and TRBJ2-5, with D unresolved. CDR3 length equals 15 residues. Per the germline V gene, CDR1 is MNHNY and CDR2 is SVGAGI (reference sequence). The V and J ends lost 7 bases and 3 bases respectively, with 18 bases between them. Here the CDR3 DNA reads TGTGCCAGCACCCCGTCCGATTACCAGAAAGAGACCCAGTACTTC. Translated: CASTPSDYQKETQYF.